This T cell receptor beta chain was sequenced in a study of blood T cell repertoires in COVID-19 (dated by TCRdb to 2020 to 2021). At the level of the whole study: The collaborator samples originated in the United States, Italy and Spain and spanned the acute and convalescent phases of COVID-19. The prospective study material was composed of cDNA or gDNA derived from T cells, B-cell-depleted T cells, or PBMCs. Deeply sampled blood TCRbeta repertoires from subjects exposed to, actively infected with, or recovered from COVID-19 were included in the dataset. The repertoires were released in a freely available public database intended as a resource for research on the immune response to SARS-CoV-2. The samples were drawn from the first 160 participants of the ongoing ImmuneRACE study and from about 1,200 subjects provided by 6 global collaborators. Nearly every sample came with metadata listing a de-identified subject ID, COVID-19 status, age in years and sex. Where HLA class I and class II types were available, the types were taken from metadata supplied by the sample provider, not from assay-based typing. On the study overall, not on this receptor specifically: The quantity of clinical and demographic metadata differed by source and by participant and was supplied without curation.

TCRbeta CDR3 regions were amplified from genomic DNA by means of the immunoSEQ Assay, a bias-controlled multiplex PCR. As for the original processing: The number of nucleated cells in each sample was estimated from the amplification of reference gene primers within the assay. To quantify the absolute abundance of each unique TCRbeta CDR3 rearrangement, sequence reads were collapsed and filtered. Productive Simpson clonality was computed per sample as the square root of Simpson's diversity index over productive rearrangements. This is the immuneACCESS table as TCRdb keeps it, with only in-frame sequences that have V and J called. A part of the clones is gone; compared with another copy, unresolved V genes explain less than half, and the rest is unexplained. That table gives V, J and clone size, and the DNA gave D and trimming. For this sample there are hundreds of thousands of clones; 85% appear just once. The ten largest clonotypes hold roughly 2.6% of the sample.

V sheds 2 bases and J sheds 2 bases, leaving 14 bases between their ends. From the germline V gene, CDR1 is SGHAT and CDR2 is FQNNGV. Inclusive of the bounding cysteine and phenylalanine, the CDR3 is 16 residues long. The kept DNA is CDR3 alone, 48 bases in frame from the first base. As for this clone: It lacks a known antigen. No much larger clone exists at a distance of one base, and base qualities are not known.

In the prospective study, participants were 18 to 89 years old, resided in approximately 22 geographic areas of the United States, and were enrolled through a virtual design. In the prospective study, cohorts were assigned on the basis of participant-reported clinical history obtained from a screening survey and a study questionnaire. ImmuneRACE Cohort 3 recovered participants were defined by two consecutive negative NP/OP PCR tests, healthcare professional clearance, or symptom resolution. Mobile phlebotomists in the prospective study collected whole blood, serum and a nasopharyngeal or oropharyngeal swab from every participant. Over a roughly 2-month period, participants in the prospective study had the option of providing additional blood draws and questionnaires. Prospective study blood samples were shipped either frozen or at room temperature before DNA extraction.

Material: PBMCs or T cells enriched from blood (not recorded which). The receptor comes from a woman between 50 and 59 years old who had recovered from COVID-19. The sequence links TRBV11-2 to TRBJ2-3, with TRBD2 as a weak D call on 6 bases. DNA sequence: TGTGCCAGCAGCTTAATCGCGCGGGGACTCACAGATACGCAGTATTTT. It is translated as CASSLIARGLTDTQYF.